This T cell receptor beta chain was profiled in a study of blood T cell repertoires in COVID-19. In the original analysis: Reference gene primers were amplified, and this amplification served to estimate nucleated cell counts. The assay was immunoSEQ multiplex PCR, and TCRdb's table has in-frame clones only and misses some. V and J calls and clone size are given by that table; D and trimming were obtained from the DNA. Here the sample spans approximately 100,000 clones, around 83% being singletons. The germline V gene encodes CDR1 SGHTA and CDR2 FQGNSA. CDR3 size: 15 residues. The J segment lost 7 bases and the V segment lost 5 bases, leaving 10 bases of the junction unmatched.

The clonotype originates from a woman over 75 with active or convalescent COVID-19. The specimen was peripheral blood. The chain carries TRBV7-2 and TRBJ2-1, with 8 bases identical to TRBD1. Here the CDR3 reads CASSRTDRAGNEQFF. The CDR3 nucleotides are TGTGCCAGCAGCCGGACGGACAGGGCCGGGAATGAGCAGTTCTTC.